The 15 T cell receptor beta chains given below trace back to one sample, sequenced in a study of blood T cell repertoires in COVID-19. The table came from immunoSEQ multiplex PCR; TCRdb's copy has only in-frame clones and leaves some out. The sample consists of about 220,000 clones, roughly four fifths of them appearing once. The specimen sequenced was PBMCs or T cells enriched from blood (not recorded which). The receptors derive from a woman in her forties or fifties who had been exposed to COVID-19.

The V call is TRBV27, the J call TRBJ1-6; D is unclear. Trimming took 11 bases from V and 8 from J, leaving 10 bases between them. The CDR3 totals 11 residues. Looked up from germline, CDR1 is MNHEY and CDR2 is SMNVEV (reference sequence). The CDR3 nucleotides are TGTGCCGGACTCTCTGATTCACCCCTCCACTTT. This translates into CAGLSDSPLHF.

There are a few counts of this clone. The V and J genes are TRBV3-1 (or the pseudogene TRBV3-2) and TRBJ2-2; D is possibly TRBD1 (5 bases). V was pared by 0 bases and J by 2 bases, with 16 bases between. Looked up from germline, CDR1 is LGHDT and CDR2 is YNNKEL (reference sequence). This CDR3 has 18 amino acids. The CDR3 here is CASSQEYNLRENTGELFF. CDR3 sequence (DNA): TGTGCCAGCAGCCAAGAGTACAACCTCAGGGAAAACACCGGGGAGCTGTTTTTT.

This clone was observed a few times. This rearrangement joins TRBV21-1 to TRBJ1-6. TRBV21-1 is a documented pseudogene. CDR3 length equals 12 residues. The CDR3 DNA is TGTGCCCGGCGGGGGGGCAGCTCACCCCTCCACTTT. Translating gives CARRGGSSPLHF.

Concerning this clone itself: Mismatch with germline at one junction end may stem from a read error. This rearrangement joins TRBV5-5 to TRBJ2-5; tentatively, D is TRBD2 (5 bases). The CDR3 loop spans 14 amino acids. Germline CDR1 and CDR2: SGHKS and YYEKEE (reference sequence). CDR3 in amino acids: CATSSLGIQETQYF. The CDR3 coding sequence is TGTGCCACCAGCTCCCTCGGGATCCAAGAGACCCAGTACTTC.

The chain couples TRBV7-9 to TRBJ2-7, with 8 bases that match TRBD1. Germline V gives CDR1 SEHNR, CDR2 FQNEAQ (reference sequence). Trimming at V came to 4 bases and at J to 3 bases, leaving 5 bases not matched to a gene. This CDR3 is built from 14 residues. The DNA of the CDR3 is TGTGCCAGCAGCTGGGACAGGCTCGGCTACGAGCAGTACTTC. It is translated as CASSWDRLGYEQYF.

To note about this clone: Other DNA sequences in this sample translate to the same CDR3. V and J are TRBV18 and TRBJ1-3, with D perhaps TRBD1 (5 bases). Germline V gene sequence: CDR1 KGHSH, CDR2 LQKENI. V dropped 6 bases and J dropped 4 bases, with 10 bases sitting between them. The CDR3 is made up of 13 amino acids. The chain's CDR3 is CASSGLEGNTIYF. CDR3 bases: TGTGCCAGCTCGGGACTTGAAGGAAACACCATATATTTT.

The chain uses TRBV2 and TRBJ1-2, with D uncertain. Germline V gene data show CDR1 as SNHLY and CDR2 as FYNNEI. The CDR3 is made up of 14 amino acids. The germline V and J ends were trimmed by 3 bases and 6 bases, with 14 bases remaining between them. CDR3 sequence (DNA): TGTGCCAGCAGTGAGGGTGTTGCTCAGGATGGCTACACCTTC. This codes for CASSEGVAQDGYTF.

The CDR3 region has the DNA TGCGCCAGCAGCTTGTTGACTAGCGGGTCGAATGAGCAGTTCTTC. Encoded protein: CASSLLTSGSNEQFF. This chain links TRBV5-1 with TRBJ2-1; 10 nucleotides match TRBD2. With V trimmed by 1 base and J by 7 bases, 5 bases remained unmatched. The CDR3 has 15 amino acids. Germline V gene data show CDR1 as SGHRS and CDR2 as YFSETQ.

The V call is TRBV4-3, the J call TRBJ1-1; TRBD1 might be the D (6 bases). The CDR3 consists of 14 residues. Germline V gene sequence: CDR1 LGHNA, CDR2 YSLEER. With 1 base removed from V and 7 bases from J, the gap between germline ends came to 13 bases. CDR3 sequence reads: CASSQVRQALEAFF. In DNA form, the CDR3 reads TGCGCCAGCAGCCAAGTTCGACAGGCTCTTGAAGCTTTCTTT.

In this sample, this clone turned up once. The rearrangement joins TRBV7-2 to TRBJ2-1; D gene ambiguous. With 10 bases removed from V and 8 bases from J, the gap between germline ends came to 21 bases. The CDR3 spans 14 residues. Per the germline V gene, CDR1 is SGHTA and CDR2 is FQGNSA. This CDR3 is CATARKVAADEQFF. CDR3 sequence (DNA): TGTGCCACCGCCCGAAAGGTGGCTGCGGATGAGCAGTTCTTC. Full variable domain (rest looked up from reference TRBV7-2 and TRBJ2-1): GAGVSQSPSNKVTEKGKDVELRCDPISGHTALYWYRQSLGQGLEFLIYFQGNSAPDKSGLPSDRFSAERTGGSVSTLTIQRTQQEDSAVYLCATARKVAADEQFFGPGTRLTVL.

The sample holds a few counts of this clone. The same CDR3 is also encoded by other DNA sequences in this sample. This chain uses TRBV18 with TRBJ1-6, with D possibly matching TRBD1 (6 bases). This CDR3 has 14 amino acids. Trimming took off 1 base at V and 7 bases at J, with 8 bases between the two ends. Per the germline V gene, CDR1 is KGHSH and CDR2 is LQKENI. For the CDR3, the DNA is TGTGCCAGCTCACCACAGGGGGGGAATTCACCCCTCCACTTT. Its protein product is CASSPQGGNSPLHF.

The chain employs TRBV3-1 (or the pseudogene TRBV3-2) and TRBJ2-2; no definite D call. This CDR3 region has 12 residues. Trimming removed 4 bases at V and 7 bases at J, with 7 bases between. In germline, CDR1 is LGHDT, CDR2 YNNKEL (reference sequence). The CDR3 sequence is CASSPRSGELFF. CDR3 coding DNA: TGTGCCAGCAGCCCACGGAGCGGGGAGCTGTTTTTT.

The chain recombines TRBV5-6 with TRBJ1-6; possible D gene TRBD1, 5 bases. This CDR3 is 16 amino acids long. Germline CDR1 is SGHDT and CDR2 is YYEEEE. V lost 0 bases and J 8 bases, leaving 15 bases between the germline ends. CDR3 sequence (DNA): TGTGCCAGCAGCTTGGAGGGACTGGGGTTGGATTCACCCCTCCACTTT. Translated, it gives CASSLEGLGLDSPLHF. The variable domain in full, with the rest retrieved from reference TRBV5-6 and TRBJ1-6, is DAGVTQSPTHLIKTRGQQVTLRCSPKSGHDTVSWYQQALGQGPQFIFQYYEEEERQRGNFPDRFSGHQFPNYSSELNVNALLLGDSALYLCASSLEGLGLDSPLHFGNGTRLTVT.

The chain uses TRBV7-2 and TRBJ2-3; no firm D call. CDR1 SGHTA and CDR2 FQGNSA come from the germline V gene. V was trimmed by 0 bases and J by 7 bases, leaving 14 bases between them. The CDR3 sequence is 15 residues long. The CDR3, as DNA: TGTGCCAGCAGCTTAGCTATCGTTAGTACCAATACGCAGTATTTT. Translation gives CASSLAIVSTNTQYF.

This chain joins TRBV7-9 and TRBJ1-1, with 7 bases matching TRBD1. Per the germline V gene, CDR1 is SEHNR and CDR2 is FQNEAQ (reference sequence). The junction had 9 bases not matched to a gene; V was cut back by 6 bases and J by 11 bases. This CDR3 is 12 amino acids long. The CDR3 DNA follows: TGTGCCAGCAGACAAACAGGGGATTCGGCTTTCTTT. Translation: CASRQTGDSAFF.